The 8 T cell receptor beta chains below come from one sample, sequenced in a study of HIV-infected patients and healthy controls. The repertoire came from unfractionated whole blood and reflected all unsorted peripheral T cells. Alpha and beta constant-region primers primed reverse transcription of around 540 ng RNA. Using multiplexing indices, alpha and beta chain libraries were generated apart by chain-specific third strand synthesis. One entry per CDR3 protein results from TCRdb running MiXCR on the 5' RACE reads. The repertoire holds 350 to 450 distinct CDR3 sequences, with 60% to 80% as singletons. Material: blood, obtained before antiretroviral therapy. These TCRs come from an adult with HIV infection.

With respect to this clonotype: The library was built for alpha chains, so this beta chain is an off-target read and its size means little. The V and J genes are TRBV6-2 or TRBV6-3 and TRBJ2-3; D not resolved. This CDR3 is 13 amino acids long. Trimming removed 4 bases from V and 6 bases from J, with 11 bases in between. Germline V gives CDR1 MNHEY, CDR2 SVGEGT. CDR3 in DNA: TGTGCCAGCAGTTCGAGCCTAGTCGATACGCAGTATTTT. It is translated as CASSSSLVDTQYF.

For this clonotype: This beta chain is a stray read from a library made for alpha chains; its abundance is not meaningful. This CDR3 is CASSWDRVGEQFF. The CDR3 nucleotides are TGTGCCAGCAGTTGGGACAGGGTGGGTGAGCAGTTCTTC. The chain couples TRBV12-3 or TRBV12-4 to TRBJ2-1; TRBD1 matches at 9 bases. After removal of 4 bases from V and 9 bases from J, the junction contained 4 bases not matched to a gene. The CDR3 runs 13 residues.

Comments on this clonotype: Because the library targeted alpha chains, this beta chain is an off-target read whose size means little. The chain employs TRBV29-1 and TRBJ2-3, with 12 bases lining up with TRBD2. The trim removed 7 bases at V and 2 bases at J, leaving 1 base unmatched. The CDR3 is 13 amino acids. Germline V lookup: CDR1 SQVTM, CDR2 ANQGSEA. The chain's CDR3 is CSGTSGNTDTQYF. CDR3 nucleotide sequence: TGCAGCGGGACTAGCGGGAACACAGATACGCAGTATTTT.

Turning to this clonotype: This beta chain is an unintended read in a library built for alpha chains; its size means little. The V and J genes are TRBV6-6 and TRBJ2-7, with D possibly TRBD1 on 5 matching bases. Germline V gene data show CDR1 as MNHNY and CDR2 as SVGAGI (reference sequence). The CDR3 contains 17 residues. V was shortened by 0 bases and J by 2 bases, with 17 bases between the two germline ends. The CDR3 DNA sequence: TGTGCCAGCAGTTACTCGACGGCAGGGTTGGAGACCTACGAGCAGTACTTC. Protein product: CASSYSTAGLETYEQYF.

This clonotype is deemed large. This beta chain came through as a stray read in a library set up for alpha chains, and its size says little. V usage is TRBV5-5 and J usage is TRBJ2-3; TRBD2 is a possible D gene (5 bases). The V and J ends lost 3 bases and 5 bases respectively, with 13 bases between them. CDR3 size: 14 residues. Germline V CDR1 and CDR2: SGHKS, YYEKEE (reference sequence). The CDR3 DNA sequence: TGTGCCAGCAGCTGGCCGGACGGAGGAGATACGCAGTATTTT. Residues: CASSWPDGGDTQYF.

In this sample, this clonotype turned up a few times. This beta chain slipped into a library made for alpha chains as a stray read, so its size is not meaningful. The chain employs TRBV9 and TRBJ2-1; D perhaps matches TRBD1 (5 bases). Per germline, CDR1 SGDLS and CDR2 YYNGEE. This CDR3 region has 14 residues. Trimming stripped 0 bases from V and 3 bases from J, with 7 bases between. The CDR3 bases are TGTGCCAGCAGCGTAGCTACAGGCTACAATGAGCAGTTCTTC. Amino acid sequence: CASSVATGYNEQFF.

A note on this clonotype: The size of this beta chain means little, since it is a stray read in a library made for alpha chains. The chain recombines TRBV28 with TRBJ2-7, with D possibly being TRBD1 (6 bases). The CDR3 spans 13 residues. From germline, CDR1 is MDHEN and CDR2 SYDVKM. The V and J ends lost 4 bases and 1 base respectively, with 8 bases between them. The CDR3, as DNA: TGTGCCAGCAGTTCAGGACAGTCCTACGAGCAGTACTTC. As protein: CASSSGQSYEQYF.

As to this clonotype: This beta chain came through as a stray read in a library set up for alpha chains, and its size says little. The rearrangement joins TRBV7-2 to TRBJ2-5, with D possibly being TRBD1 (6 bases). CDR3 size: 15 residues. The germline V gene encodes CDR1 SGHTA and CDR2 FQGNSA. V was shortened by 6 bases and J by 4 bases, with 18 bases between the two germline ends. The CDR3 DNA reads as TGTGCCAGCAGTTTGGGGTGGGACACGCGAGAGACCCAGTACTTC. Its protein is CASSLGWDTRETQYF.